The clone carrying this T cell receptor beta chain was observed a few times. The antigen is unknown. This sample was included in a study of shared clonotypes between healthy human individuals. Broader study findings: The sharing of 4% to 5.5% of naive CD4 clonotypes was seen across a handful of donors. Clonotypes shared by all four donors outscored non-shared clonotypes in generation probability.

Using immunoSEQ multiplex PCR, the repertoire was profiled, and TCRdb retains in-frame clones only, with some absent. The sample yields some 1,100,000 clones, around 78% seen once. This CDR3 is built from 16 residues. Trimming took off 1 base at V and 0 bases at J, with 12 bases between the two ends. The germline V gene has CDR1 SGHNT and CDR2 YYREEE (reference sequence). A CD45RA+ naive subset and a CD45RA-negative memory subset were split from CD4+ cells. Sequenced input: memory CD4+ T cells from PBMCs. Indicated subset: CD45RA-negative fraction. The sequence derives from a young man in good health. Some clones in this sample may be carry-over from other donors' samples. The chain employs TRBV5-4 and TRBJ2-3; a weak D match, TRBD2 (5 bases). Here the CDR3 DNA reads TGTGCCAGCAGCTTGAGGGTGGTAGCGAGCACAGATACGCAGTATTTT. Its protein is CASSLRVVASTDTQYF.